This T cell receptor beta chain was sequenced for a study of Ad26.COV2.S vaccination and SARS-CoV-2 variants. Remarks on this clone: No antigen is known for it.

Described treatment: 15 to 20 received Ad26.COV2.S at low or high dose, single or two shots; about 5 received placebo; per-sample allocation not given. Day 63 following the first vaccine or placebo injection was when the samples were taken. Sequenced by immunoSEQ multiplex PCR; TCRdb stores in-frame clones only, minus some. The sample contains about 250,000 clones, about 83% of which appear only once. V lost 2 bases and J 6 bases, leaving 11 bases between the germline ends. The germline CDR1 and CDR2 sequences are MNHEY and SVGAGI. CDR3 length: 15 residues. The study, taken as a whole, reports: Measurements of TCR breadth and depth may have given underestimates of the total T cell responses. Vaccinees showed greater spike-specific TCR breadth than placebo recipients.

V gene TRBV6-5 combines with J gene TRBJ1-6; D remains unclear. This sequence originates from a person between 18 and 59 years old who received the Ad26.COV2.S COVID-19 vaccine or a placebo. The sequencing used peripheral blood, collected in a trial of Ad26.COV2.S vaccine versus placebo. The CDR3 protein is CASSYRAGFNSPLHF. DNA for the CDR3: TGTGCCAGCAGTTACCGGGCCGGGTTTAATTCACCCCTCCACTTT.